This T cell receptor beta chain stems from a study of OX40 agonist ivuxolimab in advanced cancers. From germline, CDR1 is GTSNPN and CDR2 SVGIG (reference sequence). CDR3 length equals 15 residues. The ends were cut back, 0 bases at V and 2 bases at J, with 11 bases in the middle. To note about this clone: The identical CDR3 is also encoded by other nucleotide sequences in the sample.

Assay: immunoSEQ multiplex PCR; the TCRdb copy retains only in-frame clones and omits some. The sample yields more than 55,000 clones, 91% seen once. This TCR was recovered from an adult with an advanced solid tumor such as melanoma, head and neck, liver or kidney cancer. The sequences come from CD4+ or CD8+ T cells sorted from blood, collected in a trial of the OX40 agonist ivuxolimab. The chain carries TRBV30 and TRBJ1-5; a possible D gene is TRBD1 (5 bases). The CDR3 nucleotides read TGTGCCTGGAGTGTCGGGACTAAGGGCAATCAGCCCCAGCATTTT. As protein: CAWSVGTKGNQPQHF.